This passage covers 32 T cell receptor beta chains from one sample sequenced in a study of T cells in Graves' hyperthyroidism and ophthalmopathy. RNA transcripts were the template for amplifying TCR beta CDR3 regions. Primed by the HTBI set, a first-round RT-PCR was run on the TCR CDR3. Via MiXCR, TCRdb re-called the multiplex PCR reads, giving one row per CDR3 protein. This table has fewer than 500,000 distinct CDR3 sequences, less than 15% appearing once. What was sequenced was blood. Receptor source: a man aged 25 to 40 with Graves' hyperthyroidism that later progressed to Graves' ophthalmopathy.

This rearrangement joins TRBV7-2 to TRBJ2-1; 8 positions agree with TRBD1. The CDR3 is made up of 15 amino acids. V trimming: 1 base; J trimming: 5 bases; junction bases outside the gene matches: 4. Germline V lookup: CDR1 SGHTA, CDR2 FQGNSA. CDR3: CASSLGGQVHNEQFF. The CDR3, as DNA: TGTGCCAGCAGCTTAGGGGGACAGGTACACAATGAGCAGTTCTTC. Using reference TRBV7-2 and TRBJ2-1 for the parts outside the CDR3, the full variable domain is GAGVSQSPSNKVTEKGKDVELRCDPISGHTALYWYRQSLGQGLEFLIYFQGNSAPDKSGLPSDRFSAERTGGSVSTLTIQRTQQEDSAVYLCASSLGGQVHNEQFFGPGTRLTVL.

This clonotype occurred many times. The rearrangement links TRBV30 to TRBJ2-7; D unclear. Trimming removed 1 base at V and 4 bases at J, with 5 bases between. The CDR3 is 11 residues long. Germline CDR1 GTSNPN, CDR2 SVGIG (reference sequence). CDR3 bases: TGTGCCTGGAGTGAGAGGTACGAGCAGTACTTC. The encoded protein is CAWSERYEQYF. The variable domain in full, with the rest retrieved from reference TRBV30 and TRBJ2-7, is SQTIHQWPATLVQPVGSPLSLECTVEGTSNPNLYWYRQAAGRGLQLLFYSVGIGQISSEVPQNLSASRPQDRQFILSSKKLLLSDSGFYLCAWSERYEQYFGPGTRLTVT.

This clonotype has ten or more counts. CDR3 sequence: CASSLYRDSNQPQHF. In nucleotides, the CDR3 is TGTGCCAGCAGTTTATACAGGGATAGCAATCAGCCCCAGCATTTT. The J gene is TRBJ1-5, the V gene TRBV7-2; tentative D call: TRBD1 (6 bases). Germline V gene lookup returns CDR1 SGHTA and CDR2 FQGNSA. This CDR3 region has 15 residues. V lost 6 bases and J 0 bases, leaving 12 bases between the germline ends. Complete variable domain (other parts from reference TRBV7-2 and TRBJ1-5): GAGVSQSPSNKVTEKGKDVELRCDPISGHTALYWYRQSLGQGLEFLIYFQGNSAPDKSGLPSDRFSAERTGGSVSTLTIQRTQQEDSAVYLCASSLYRDSNQPQHFGDGTRLSIL.

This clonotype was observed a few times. The CDR3 reads CASSQGRGAFF. The CDR3 coding sequence is TGTGCCAGCTCACAAGGACGGGGAGCTTTCTTT. The chain employs TRBV6-1 and TRBJ1-1; no clear D. CDR3 length: 11 residues. CDR1 and CDR2 from the germline V gene are MNHNS and SASEGT. V was cut by 8 bases and J by 10 bases, with 14 bases left in between.

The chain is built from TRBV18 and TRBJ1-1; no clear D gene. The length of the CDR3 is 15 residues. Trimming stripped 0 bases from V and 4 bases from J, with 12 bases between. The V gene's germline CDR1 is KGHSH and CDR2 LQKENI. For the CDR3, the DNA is TGTGCCAGCTCACCACCTACAATGGAGGCCACTGAAGCTTTCTTT. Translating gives CASSPPTMEATEAFF.

CDR3 amino acids: CASSLTGYGNTIYF. The DNA for the CDR3 is TGTGCCAGCAGTTTAACAGGGTATGGAAACACCATATATTTT. This chain connects TRBV12-3 or TRBV12-4 to TRBJ1-3, with D possibly matching TRBD1 (6 bases). CDR3 length equals 14 residues. Trimming left V 2 bases short and J 3 bases short, with 8 bases between.

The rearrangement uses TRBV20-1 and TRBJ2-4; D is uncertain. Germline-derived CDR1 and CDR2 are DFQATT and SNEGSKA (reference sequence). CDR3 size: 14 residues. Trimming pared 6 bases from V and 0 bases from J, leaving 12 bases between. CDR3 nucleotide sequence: TGCAGTGCCTCAAGACCCGTAGCCAAAAACATTCAGTACTTC. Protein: CSASRPVAKNIQYF.

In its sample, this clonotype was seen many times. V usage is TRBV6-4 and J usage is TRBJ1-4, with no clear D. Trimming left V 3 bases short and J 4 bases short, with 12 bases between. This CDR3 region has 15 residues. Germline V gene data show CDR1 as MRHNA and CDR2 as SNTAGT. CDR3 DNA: TGTGCCAGCAGTGAGAAAGCAGGCCTTAATGAAAAACTGTTTTTT. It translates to CASSEKAGLNEKLFF.

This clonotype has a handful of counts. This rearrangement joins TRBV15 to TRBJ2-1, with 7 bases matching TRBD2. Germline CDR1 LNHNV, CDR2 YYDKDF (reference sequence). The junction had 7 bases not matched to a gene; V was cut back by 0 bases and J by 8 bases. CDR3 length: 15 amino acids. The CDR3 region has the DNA TGTGCCACCAGCAGAGAAGGACTAGGGCGGGATGAGCAGTTCTTC. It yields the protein CATSREGLGRDEQFF.

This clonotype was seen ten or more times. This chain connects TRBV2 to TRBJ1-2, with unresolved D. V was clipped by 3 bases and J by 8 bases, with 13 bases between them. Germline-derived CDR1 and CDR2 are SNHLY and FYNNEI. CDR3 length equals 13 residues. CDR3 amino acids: CASSDEGSFGYTF. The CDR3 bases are TGTGCCAGCAGTGATGAGGGCAGCTTCGGCTACACCTTC. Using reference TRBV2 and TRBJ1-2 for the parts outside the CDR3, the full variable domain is EPEVTQTPSHQVTQMGQEVILRCVPISNHLYFYWYRQILGQKVEFLVSFYNNEISEKSEIFDDQFSVERPDGSNFTLKIRSTKLEDSAMYFCASSDEGSFGYTFGSGTRLTVV.

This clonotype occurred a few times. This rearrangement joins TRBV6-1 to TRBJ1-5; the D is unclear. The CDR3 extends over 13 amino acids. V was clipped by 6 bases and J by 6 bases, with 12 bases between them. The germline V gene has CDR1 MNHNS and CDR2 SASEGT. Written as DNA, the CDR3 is TGTGCCAGCAGGGGGATTGAAAGTCAGCCCCAGCATTTT. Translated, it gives CASRGIESQPQHF.

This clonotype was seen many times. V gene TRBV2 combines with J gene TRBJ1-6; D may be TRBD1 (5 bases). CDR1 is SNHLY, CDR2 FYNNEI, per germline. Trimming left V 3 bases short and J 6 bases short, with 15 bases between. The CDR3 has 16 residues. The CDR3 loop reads CASSEGAGGGNSPLHF. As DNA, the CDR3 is TGTGCCAGCAGTGAGGGAGCGGGGGGAGGTAATTCACCCCTCCACTTT.

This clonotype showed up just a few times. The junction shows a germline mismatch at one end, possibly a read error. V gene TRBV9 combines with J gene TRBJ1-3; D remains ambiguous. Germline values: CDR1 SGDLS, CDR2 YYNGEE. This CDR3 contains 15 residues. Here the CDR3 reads CASSVADTVGNTICF. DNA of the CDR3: TGTGCCAGCAGCGTAGCCGATACAGTTGGAAACACCATATGTTTT.

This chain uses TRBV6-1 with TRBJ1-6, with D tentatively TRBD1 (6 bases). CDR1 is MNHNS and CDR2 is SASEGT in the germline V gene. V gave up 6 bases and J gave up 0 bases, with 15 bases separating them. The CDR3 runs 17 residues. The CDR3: CASRRGQISSYNSPLHF. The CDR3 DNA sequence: TGTGCCAGCAGGCGCGGACAGATCAGCTCCTATAATTCACCCCTCCACTTT.

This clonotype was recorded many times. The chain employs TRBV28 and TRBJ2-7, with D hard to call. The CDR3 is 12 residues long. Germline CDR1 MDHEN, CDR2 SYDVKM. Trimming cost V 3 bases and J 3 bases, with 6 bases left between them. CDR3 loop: CASSFQDYEQYF. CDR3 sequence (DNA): TGTGCCAGCAGTTTTCAGGACTACGAGCAGTACTTC.

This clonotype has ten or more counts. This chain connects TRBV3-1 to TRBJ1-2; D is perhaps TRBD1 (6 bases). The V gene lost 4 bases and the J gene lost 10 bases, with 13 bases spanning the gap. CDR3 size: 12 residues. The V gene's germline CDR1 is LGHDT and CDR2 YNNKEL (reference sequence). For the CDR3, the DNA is TGTGCCAGCAGCCGACAGGAGGTTGACTACACCTTC. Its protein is CASSRQEVDYTF.

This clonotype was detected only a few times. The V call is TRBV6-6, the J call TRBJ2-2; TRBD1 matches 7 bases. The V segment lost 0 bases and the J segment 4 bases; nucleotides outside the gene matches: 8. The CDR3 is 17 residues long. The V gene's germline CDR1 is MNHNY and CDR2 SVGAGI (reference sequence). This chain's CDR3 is CASSYSTGTVLTGELFF. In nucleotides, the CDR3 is TGTGCCAGCAGTTACTCGACCGGGACAGTCCTCACCGGGGAGCTGTTTTTT.

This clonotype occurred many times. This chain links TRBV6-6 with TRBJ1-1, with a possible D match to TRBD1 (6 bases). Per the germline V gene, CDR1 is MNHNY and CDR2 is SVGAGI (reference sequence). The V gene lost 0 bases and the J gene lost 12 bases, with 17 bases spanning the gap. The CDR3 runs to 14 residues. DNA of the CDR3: TGTGCCAGCAGTTACTCTTTGGGGACAAGGGAACCTTTCTTT. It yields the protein CASSYSLGTREPFF.

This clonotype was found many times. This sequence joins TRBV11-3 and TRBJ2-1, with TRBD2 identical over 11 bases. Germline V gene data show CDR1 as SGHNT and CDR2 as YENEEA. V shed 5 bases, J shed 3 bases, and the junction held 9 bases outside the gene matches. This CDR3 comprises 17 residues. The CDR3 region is CASSPTPLAGVYNEQFF. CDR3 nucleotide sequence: TGTGCCAGCAGCCCAACTCCACTAGCGGGGGTCTACAATGAGCAGTTCTTC.

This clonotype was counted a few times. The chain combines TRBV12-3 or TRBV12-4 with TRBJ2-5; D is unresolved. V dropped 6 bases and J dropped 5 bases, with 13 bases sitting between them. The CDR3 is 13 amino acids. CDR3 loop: CASSWLGVETQYF. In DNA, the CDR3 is TGTGCCAGCAGCTGGCTTGGGGTGGAGACCCAGTACTTC.

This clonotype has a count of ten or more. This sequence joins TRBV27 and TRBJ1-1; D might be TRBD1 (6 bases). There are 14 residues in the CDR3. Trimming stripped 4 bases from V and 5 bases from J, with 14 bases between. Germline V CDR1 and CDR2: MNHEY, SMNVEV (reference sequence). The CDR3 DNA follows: TGTGCCAGCAGTTCCTACAGGGATGAGACTGAAGCTTTCTTT. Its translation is CASSSYRDETEAFF.

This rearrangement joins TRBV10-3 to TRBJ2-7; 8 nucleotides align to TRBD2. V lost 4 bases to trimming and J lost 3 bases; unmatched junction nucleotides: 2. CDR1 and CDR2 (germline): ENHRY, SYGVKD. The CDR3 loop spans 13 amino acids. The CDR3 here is CAISGREDYEQYF. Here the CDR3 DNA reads TGTGCCATCAGTGGGCGGGAGGACTACGAGCAGTACTTC.

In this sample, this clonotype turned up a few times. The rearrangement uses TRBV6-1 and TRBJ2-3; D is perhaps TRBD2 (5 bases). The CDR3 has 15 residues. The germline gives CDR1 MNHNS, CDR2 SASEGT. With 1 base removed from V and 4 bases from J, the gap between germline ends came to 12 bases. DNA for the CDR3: TGTGCCAGCAGTGAAGGGTGGGCCGGGGCAGATACGCAGTATTTT. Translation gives CASSEGWAGADTQYF.

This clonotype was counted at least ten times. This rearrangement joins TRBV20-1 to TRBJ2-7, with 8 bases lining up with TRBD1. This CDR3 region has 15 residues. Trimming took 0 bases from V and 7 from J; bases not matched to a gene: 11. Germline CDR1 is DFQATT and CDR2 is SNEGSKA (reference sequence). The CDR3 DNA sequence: TGCAGTGCTAGAGATCTCGGACAGGGAAAGAGAGAGCAGTACTTC. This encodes CSARDLGQGKREQYF.

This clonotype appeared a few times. CDR3 sequence (DNA): TGCAGCGCCGCTGGGCGACAGGGGGCGGTCACCGGGGAGCTGTTTTTT. This encodes CSAAGRQGAVTGELFF. This sequence joins TRBV29-1 and TRBJ2-2; the match to TRBD1 covers 10 bases. This CDR3 has 16 amino acids. V lost 7 bases, J lost 4 bases, and 12 bases stayed unmatched. CDR1 is SQVTM and CDR2 is ANQGSEA in the germline V gene.

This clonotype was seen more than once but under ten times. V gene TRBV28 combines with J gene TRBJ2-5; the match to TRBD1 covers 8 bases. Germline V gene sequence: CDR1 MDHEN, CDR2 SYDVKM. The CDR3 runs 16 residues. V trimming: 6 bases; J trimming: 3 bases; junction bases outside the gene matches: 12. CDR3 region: CASSPKIRGPEETQYF. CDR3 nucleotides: TGTGCCAGCAGCCCAAAGATCAGGGGGCCGGAAGAGACCCAGTACTTC.

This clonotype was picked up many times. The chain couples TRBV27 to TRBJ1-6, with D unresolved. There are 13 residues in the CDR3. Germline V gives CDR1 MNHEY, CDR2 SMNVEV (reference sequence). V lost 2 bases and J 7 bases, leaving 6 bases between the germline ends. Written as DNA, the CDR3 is TGTGCCAGCAGTTTAAGGCAAAATTCACCCCTCCACTTT. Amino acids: CASSLRQNSPLHF.

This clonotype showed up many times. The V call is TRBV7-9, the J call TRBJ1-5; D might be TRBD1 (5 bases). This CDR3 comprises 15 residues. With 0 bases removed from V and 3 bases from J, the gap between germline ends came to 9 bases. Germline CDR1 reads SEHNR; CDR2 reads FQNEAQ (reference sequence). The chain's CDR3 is CASSLAQGPNQPQHF. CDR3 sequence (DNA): TGTGCCAGCAGCTTAGCTCAGGGCCCCAATCAGCCCCAGCATTTT. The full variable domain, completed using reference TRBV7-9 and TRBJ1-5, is DTGVSQNPRHKITKRGQNVTFRCDPISEHNRLYWYRQTLGQGPEFLTYFQNEAQLEKSRLLSDRFSAERPKGSFSTLEIQRTEQGDSAMYLCASSLAQGPNQPQHFGDGTRLSIL.

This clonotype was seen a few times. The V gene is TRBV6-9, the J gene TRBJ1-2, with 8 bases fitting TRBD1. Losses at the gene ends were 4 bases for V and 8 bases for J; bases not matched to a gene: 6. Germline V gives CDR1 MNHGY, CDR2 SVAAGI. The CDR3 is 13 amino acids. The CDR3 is CASSFLTGEGYTF. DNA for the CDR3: TGTGCCAGCAGTTTCCTGACAGGGGAAGGCTACACCTTC.

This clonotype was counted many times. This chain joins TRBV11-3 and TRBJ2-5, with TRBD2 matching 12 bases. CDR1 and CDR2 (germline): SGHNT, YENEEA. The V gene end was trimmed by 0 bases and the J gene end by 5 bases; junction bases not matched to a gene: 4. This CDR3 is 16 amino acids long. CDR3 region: CASSLEGTSGLETQYF. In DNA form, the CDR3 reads TGTGCCAGCAGCTTAGAGGGGACTAGCGGGTTGGAGACCCAGTACTTC.

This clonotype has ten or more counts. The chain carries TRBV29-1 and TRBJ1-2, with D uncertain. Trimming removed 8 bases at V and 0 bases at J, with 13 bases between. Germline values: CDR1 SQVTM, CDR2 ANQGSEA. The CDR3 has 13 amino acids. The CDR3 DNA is TGCAGCTATACTCAAATGGCTAACTATGGCTACACCTTC. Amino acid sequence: CSYTQMANYGYTF.

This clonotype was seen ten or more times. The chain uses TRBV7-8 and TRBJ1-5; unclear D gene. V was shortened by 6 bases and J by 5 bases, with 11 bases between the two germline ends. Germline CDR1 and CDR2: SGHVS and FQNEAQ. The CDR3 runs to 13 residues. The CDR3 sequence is CASSPSDYQPQHF. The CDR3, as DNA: TGTGCCAGCAGTCCTAGCGATTATCAGCCCCAGCATTTT. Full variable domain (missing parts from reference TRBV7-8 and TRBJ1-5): GAGVSQSPRYKVAKRGQDVALRCDPISGHVSLFWYQQALGQGPEFLTYFQNEAQLDKSGLPSDRFFAERPEGSVSTLKIQRTQQEDSAVYLCASSPSDYQPQHFGDGTRLSIL.